This is a list of T cell receptor beta chains from one sample in a study of response to subunit inactivated influenza vaccine. TCRdb independently ran MiXCR on the RT-PCR reads; one entry per CDR3 protein. Here the sample spans hundreds of thousands of distinct CDR3 sequences, over 11% being singletons. The sequenced sample was PBMCs from blood, obtained 14 to 15 days before vaccination. The source of these receptors is a man aged 50 to 60 who received an inactivated influenza vaccine. The conserved cysteine and the conserved F or W are not part of the CDR3 here. A row's size may be missing; if present it is once, few, many or a size class.

clone size,V gene,CDR3 protein
NA,TRBV4-1,ASSQDTLASGNTIY
NA,TRBV27,ASSLTPYNSPLH
few,TRBV5-1,ASSTTASVTGELF
NA,TRBV4-3,ASSRDRGVDGYT
NA,TRBV27,ASSSSGVIETQY
NA,TRBV6-1,ASSIAVGINNEQF
few,TRBV20-1,SATKAGGTYNEQF
NA,TRBV10-3,AIRDRSYEQY
many,TRBV11-1,ASSLANLIEFVDTEAF
few,TRBV3-1,ASSQVTGEQF
NA,TRBV5-6,ASSLWGNSGYT
NA,TRBV11-2,ASSPTPLDTQY
NA,TRBV12-3/TRBV12-4,ASSNGQGKNTEAF
NA,TRBV5-1,ASSTGRMAETQY
NA,TRBV3-1,ASSSPSWGGQETQY
few,TRBV15,ATSRVTSGGEETQY
few,TRBV25-1,ATRQAGSNNEQF
few,TRBV4-3,ASSQFAGSSGEQY
NA,TRBV5-1,ASSLAGGEGEQY
many,TRBV28,ASSPTGLSYEQY
few,TRBV4-2,ASSQDGAFPDTIY
NA,TRBV28,ASTGGANGKLF
NA,TRBV5-6,ASSFGPLEATQY
few,TRBV7-9,ASSSGTDYEQY
NA,TRBV9,ASSVMFSTGYNEQF
few,TRBV20-1,SARQGGPGKDGYT
NA,TRBV2,ARTGRDTEAF
many,TRBV7-2,ASSLASGRGYNEQF
NA,TRBV4-1,ASSPGVAGGPSTGELF
few,TRBV4-3,ASSQDRRAAETQY
few,TRBV28,ASSSPVAGEDYNEQF
many,TRBV7-2,ASSLGVVIANYNEQF
few,TRBV12-3/TRBV12-4,ASRPGGSPPYEQY
NA,TRBV20-1,SARPLAGGLETQY
few,TRBV15,ATSPRDTGKPQH
NA,TRBV3-1,ASSHRGMANVLT
few,TRBV15,ATSNWTGRGGTQY
NA,TRBV6-5,ASSYLRPTSGSETQY
few,TRBV15,ATSTRGDFSNEQF
few,TRBV3-1,ASSIRVLASYNSPLH
NA,TRBV5-6,ASSFFSAINTGELF
few,TRBV20-1,SASLAGPDTQY
NA,TRBV24-1,ATSDSGYTYEQY
NA,TRBV7-3,ASSLTGPISSGANVLT
few,TRBV2,ASRTYVGETQY
NA,TRBV12-3/TRBV12-4,ASTPQGAIANYGYT
NA,TRBV18,ASSPTTAQGVTNGYT
few,TRBV28,ASTLGLTSGANTGELF
NA,TRBV29-1,SVVVRDTAIYEQY
few,TRBV7-8,ASSTVKSGLSGYNEQF
many,TRBV5-4,ASSRPKTSGRAVEQF